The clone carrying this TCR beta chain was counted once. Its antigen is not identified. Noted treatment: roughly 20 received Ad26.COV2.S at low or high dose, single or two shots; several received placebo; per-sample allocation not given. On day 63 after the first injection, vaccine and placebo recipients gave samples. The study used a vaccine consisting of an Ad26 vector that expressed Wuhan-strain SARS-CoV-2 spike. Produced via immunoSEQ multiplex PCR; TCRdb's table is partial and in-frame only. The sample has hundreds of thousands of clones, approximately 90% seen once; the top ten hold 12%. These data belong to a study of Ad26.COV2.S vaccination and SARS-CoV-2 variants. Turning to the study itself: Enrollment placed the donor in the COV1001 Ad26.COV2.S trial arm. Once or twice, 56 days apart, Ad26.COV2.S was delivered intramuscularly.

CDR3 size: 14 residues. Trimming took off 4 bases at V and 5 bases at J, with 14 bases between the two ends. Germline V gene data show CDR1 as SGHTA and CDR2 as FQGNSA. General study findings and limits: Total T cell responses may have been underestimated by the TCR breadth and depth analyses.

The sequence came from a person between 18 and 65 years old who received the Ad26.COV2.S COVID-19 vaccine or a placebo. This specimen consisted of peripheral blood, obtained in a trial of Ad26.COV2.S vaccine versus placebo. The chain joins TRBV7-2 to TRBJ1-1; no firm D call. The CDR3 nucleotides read TGTGCCAGCAGCTCCTACGGTTTTGGGACTGAAGCTTTCTTT. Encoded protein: CASSSYGFGTEAFF.